Sequencing of this TCR beta chain was carried out in a study of monozygotic twins with inflammatory bowel disease. Overall study findings and caveats: Separate T cell subtypes could not be resolved from one another. Twins with IBD had fewer clonotypes in common with others than healthy twins, particularly during disease activity.

The CDR3 contains 13 residues. The germline gives CDR1 MNHNY, CDR2 SVGAGI (reference sequence). TCRdb reworked the 5' RACE reads into one entry per CDR3 protein, no DNA. This repertoire includes around 200,000 distinct CDR3 sequences. About this clonotype itself: Its specificity is unknown.

The receptor was derived from a human donor with ulcerative colitis or Crohn's disease, or a healthy co-twin of an affected twin (not recorded which). Sequencing was performed on blood. The chain employs TRBV6-6 and TRBJ1-3. The CDR3 loop reads CASSAGSGNTIYF.